The 10 T cell receptor beta chains listed next were all sequenced from one sample in a study of tumor-infiltrating lymphocytes in primary liver carcinoma. Blood RNA was derived from unsorted whole blood, and germline DNA was extracted too. TCR beta cDNA was made from around 520 ng total RNA with a constant-region primer. Investigators got TCR beta libraries out of three nested multiplex PCR rounds, done with slightly modified ARM-PCR. Primers for the first two PCR rounds were TRBV1-TRBV30 forward primers and a C-beta reverse primer (approximately 10 cycles per round). TCRdb re-called the multiplex PCR reads with MiXCR, one entry per CDR3 protein. The table has almost 200,000 distinct CDR3 sequences, less than 65% seen once; the top ten hold about 7.1%. Sequencing was done on a sample of peripheral blood. The receptor source for this set is a woman in her fifties or sixties with primary liver carcinoma and hepatitis B virus infection.

To note about this clonotype: An end of the junction differs from the germline gene, which may be a read error. This chain joins TRBV11-3 and TRBJ2-2, with a weak D call TRBD2 (6 bases). CDR1 is SGHNT, CDR2 YENEEA, per germline. This CDR3 has 16 residues. CDR3 in amino acids: CACSLGGAADTGELFF. The DNA for the CDR3 is TGTGCCTGCAGCCTAGGAGGGGCTGCGGACACCGGGGAGCTGTTTTTT.

Note on this clonotype: A much larger clone differs from this one at a single base, so this may be a read error. The chain has TRBV5-4 and TRBJ1-3; 7 bases are a match to TRBD1. The CDR3 is 15 amino acids. The germline V gene has CDR1 SGHNT and CDR2 YYREEE (reference sequence). The J segment lost 4 bases and the V segment lost 4 bases, leaving 8 bases of the junction unmatched. The CDR3 loop reads CASSPGQEQGNTIYF. CDR3 in DNA: TGTGCCAGCAGCCCTGGACAGGAACAAGGAAACACCATATATTTT.

On this clonotype itself: The germline gene is not matched at one end of the junction; a read error may be the cause. The chain joins TRBV29-1 to TRBJ1-2; 10 nucleotides line up with TRBD1. The CDR3 has 15 residues. The germline V gene encodes CDR1 SQVTM and CDR2 ANQGSEA. CDR3 loop: CSVDFGTGDVNGDTF. CDR3 DNA sequence: TGCAGCGTTGACTTTGGGACAGGGGATGTCAATGGCGACACCTTC.

To note about this clonotype: A much larger clone differs from this one at a single base, so this may be a read error. The V gene is TRBV12-3 or TRBV12-4, the J gene TRBJ2-1; possible D gene TRBD2, 6 bases. The CDR3 has 13 amino acids. The CDR3 spells CDSAPGQAGEQFF. The CDR3 bases are TGTGACAGCGCTCCTGGGCAAGCGGGTGAGCAGTTCTTC.

Of note for this clonotype: One end of the junction fails to match germline, which may point to a read error. The chain carries TRBV6-1 and TRBJ2-1; 11 nucleotides agree with TRBD2. The CDR3 length is 16 residues. Germline CDR1 and CDR2: MNHNS and SASEGT. CDR3 sequence: CASRLLAGGSYNGQFF. CDR3 coding DNA: TGTGCCAGCAGACTATTAGCGGGAGGGTCCTACAATGGGCAGTTCTTC.

The chain uses TRBV24-1 and TRBJ2-6; D unclear. The CDR3 loop spans 16 amino acids. V gave up 3 bases and J gave up 0 bases, with 8 bases separating them. Germline V gene lookup returns CDR1 KGHDR and CDR2 SFDVKD. The CDR3: CATSDGAYSGANVLTF. CDR3 DNA: TGTGCCACCAGTGATGGCGCGTACTCTGGGGCCAACGTCCTGACTTTC.

As for this clonotype: A single base separates this from a much larger clone, so it may be a read error. The V gene is TRBV12-3 or TRBV12-4, the J gene TRBJ1-2, with TRBD1 matching over 12 bases. Losses at the gene ends were 2 bases for V and 4 bases for J; bases not matched to a gene: 5. This CDR3 spans 16 amino acids. For the CDR3, the DNA is TGTGCCAGCAGTTTAACGGGACAGGGGGCGTTCTATGGCTACACCTTC. It specifies CASSLTGQGAFYGYTF.

There are a few counts of this clonotype. This chain links TRBV5-4 with TRBJ2-4; D possibly corresponds to TRBD1 (6 bases). Trimming cost V 4 bases and J 8 bases, with 22 bases left between them. The CDR3 has 16 amino acids. Germline CDR1 SGHNT, CDR2 YYREEE (reference sequence). CDR3 amino acids: CASSLEVGSRGDIQYF. In nucleotides, the CDR3 is TGTGCCAGCAGCCTAGAAGTTGGCTCCAGGGGTGACATTCAGTACTTC.

There are many counts of this clonotype. This sequence joins TRBV11-3 and TRBJ2-4; D possibly uses TRBD1 or TRBD2 (5 bases each). The length of the CDR3 is 15 residues. V lost 3 bases and J 3 bases, leaving 12 bases between the germline ends. Germline CDR1 and CDR2: SGHNT and YENEEA. The CDR3 DNA reads as TGTGCCAGCAGCTTCGAGGGGACCCGCAAAAACATTCAGTACTTC. Translation: CASSFEGTRKNIQYF. The variable domain in full, with the rest retrieved from reference TRBV11-3 and TRBJ2-4, is EAGVVQSPRYKIIEKKQPVAFWCNPISGHNTLYWYLQNLGQGPELLIRYENEEAVDDSQLPKDRFSAERLKGVDSTLKIQPAELGDSAVYLCASSFEGTRKNIQYFGAGTRLSVL.

This clonotype has more than one count but fewer than ten. At one boundary the junction diverges from the germline segment, which might be a read error. J is TRBJ1-5 and V is TRBV6-6, with 9 bases lining up with TRBD1. This CDR3 has 17 residues. Germline CDR1 and CDR2: MNHNY and SVGAGI (reference sequence). The CDR3 sequence is CASSRGQGVRSNQSQHF. The CDR3 nucleotides read TGTGCCAGCAGTAGGGGACAGGGAGTTAGGAGCAATCAGTCCCAGCATTTT.